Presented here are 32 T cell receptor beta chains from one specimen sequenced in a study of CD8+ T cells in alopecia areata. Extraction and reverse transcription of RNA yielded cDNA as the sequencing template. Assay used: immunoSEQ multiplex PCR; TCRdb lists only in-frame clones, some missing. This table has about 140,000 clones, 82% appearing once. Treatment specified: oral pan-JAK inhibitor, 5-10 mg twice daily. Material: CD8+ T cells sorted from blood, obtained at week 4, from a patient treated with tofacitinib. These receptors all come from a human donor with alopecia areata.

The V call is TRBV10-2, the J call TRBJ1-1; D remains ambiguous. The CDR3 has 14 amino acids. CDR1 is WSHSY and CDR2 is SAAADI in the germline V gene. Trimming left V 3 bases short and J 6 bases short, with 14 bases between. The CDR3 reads CASSEVQADAEAFF. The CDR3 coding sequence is TGCGCCAGCAGTGAAGTCCAGGCTGACGCTGAAGCTTTCTTT.

CDR3 protein: CASSIWVGQLGYTF. CDR3 DNA: TGTGCCAGTAGTATATGGGTTGGGCAACTTGGCTACACCTTC. The chain links TRBV19 to TRBJ1-2; D remains ambiguous. Germline V CDR1 and CDR2: LNHDA, SQIVND (reference sequence). The CDR3 length is 14 residues. Trimming took 2 bases from V and 7 from J, leaving 14 bases between them.

The CDR3 loop reads CASSVGRMDSPLHF. In DNA, the CDR3 is TGTGCCAGCAGCGTCGGACGAATGGATTCACCCCTCCACTTT. This chain uses TRBV7-9 with TRBJ1-6; D gene unclear. Deletions cut 5 bases from V and 8 bases from J, with 13 bases between. The CDR3 consists of 14 residues. Per germline, CDR1 SEHNR and CDR2 FQNEAQ (reference sequence).

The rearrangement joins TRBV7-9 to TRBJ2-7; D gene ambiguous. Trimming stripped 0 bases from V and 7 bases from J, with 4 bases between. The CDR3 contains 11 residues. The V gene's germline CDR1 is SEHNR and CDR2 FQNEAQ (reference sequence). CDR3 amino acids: CASSLALEQYF. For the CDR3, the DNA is TGTGCCAGCAGCTTAGCGTTGGAGCAGTACTTC.

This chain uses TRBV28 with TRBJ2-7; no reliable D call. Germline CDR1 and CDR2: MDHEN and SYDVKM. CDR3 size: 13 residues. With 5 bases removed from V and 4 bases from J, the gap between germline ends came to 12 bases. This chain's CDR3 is CASSTGRGYEQYF. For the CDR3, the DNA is TGTGCCAGCAGTACGGGCCGAGGTTACGAGCAGTACTTC.

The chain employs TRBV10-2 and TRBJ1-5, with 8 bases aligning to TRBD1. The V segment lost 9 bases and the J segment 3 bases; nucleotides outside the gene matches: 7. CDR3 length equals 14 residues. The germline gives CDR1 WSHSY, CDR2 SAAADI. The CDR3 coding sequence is TGCGCCAGTTCAGGGGGCGATAACAATCAGCCCCAGCATTTT. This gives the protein CASSGGDNNQPQHF.

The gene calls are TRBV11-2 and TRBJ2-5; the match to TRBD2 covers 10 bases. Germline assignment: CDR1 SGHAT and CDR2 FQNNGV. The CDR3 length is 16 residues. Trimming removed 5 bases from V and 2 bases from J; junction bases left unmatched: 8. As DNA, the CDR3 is TGTGCCAGCAGCCGGGGACTAGCGAGCCTTCAAGAGACCCAGTACTTC. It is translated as CASSRGLASLQETQYF.

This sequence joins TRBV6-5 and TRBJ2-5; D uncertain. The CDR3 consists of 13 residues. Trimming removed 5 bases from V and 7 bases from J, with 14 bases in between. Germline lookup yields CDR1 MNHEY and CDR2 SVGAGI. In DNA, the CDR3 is TGTGCCAGCAGTCTCAGATTCTCTGGGACCCAGTACTTC. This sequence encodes CASSLRFSGTQYF.

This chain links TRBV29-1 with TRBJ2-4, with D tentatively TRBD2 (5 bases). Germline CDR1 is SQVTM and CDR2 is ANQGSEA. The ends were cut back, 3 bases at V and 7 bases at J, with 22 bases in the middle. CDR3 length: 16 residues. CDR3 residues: CSVDDWESSVGNIQYF. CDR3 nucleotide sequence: TGCAGCGTTGATGATTGGGAGAGCAGCGTTGGGAACATTCAGTACTTC.

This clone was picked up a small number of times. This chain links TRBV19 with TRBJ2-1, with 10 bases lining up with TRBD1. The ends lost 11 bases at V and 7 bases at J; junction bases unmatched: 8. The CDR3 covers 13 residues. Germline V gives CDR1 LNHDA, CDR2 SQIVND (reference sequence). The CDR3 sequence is CASKRQGANEQFF. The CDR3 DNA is TGTGCCTCCAAGAGACAGGGGGCAAATGAGCAGTTCTTC.

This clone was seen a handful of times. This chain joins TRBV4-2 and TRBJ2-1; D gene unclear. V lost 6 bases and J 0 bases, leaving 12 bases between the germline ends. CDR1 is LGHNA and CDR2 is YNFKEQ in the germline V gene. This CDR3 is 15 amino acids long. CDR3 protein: CASRVRKSSYNEQFF. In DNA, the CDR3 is TGTGCCAGCAGAGTGCGCAAAAGCTCCTACAATGAGCAGTTCTTC.

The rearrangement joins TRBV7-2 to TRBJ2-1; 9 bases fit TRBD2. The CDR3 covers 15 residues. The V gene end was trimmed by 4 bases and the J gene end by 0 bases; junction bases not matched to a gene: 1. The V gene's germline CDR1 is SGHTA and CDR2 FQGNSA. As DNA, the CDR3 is TGTGCCAGCAGCTCACTAGCGGGCTCCTACAATGAGCAGTTCTTC. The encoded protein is CASSSLAGSYNEQFF.

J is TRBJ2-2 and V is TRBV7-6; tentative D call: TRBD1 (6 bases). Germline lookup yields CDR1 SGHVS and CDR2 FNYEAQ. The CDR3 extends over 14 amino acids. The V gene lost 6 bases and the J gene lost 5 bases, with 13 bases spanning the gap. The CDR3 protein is CASSYGTSTGELFF. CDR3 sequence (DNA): TGTGCCAGCAGTTACGGGACAAGTACCGGGGAGCTGTTTTTT.

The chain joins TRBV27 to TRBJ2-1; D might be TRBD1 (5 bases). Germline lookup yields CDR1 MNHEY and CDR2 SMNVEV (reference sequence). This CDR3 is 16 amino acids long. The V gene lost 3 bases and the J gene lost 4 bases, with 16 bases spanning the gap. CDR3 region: CASSFPPGYGYNEQFF. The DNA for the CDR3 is TGTGCCAGCAGTTTTCCGCCAGGGTACGGTTACAATGAGCAGTTCTTC.

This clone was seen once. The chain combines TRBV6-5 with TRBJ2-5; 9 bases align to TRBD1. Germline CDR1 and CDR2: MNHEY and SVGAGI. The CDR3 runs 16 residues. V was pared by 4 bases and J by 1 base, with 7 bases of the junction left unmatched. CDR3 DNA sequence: TGTGCCAGCAGTTCCGGGGACAGGGTGCCCCAAGAGACCCAGTACTTC. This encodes CASSSGDRVPQETQYF.

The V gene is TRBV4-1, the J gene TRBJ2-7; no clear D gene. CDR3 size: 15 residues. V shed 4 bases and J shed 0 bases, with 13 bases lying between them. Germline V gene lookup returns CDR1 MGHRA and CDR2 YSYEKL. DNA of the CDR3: TGCGCCAGCAGCCGCCTACTGGGAAGCTCCTACGAGCAGTACTTC. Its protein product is CASSRLLGSSYEQYF.

CDR3 bases: TGCAGCGCCCGAACGGGACAGGGGGGCTCCTACGAGCAGTACTTC. Translation gives CSARTGQGGSYEQYF. The rearrangement uses TRBV29-1 and TRBJ2-7; 11 bases line up with TRBD1. The CDR3 has 15 residues. The junction had 8 bases not matched to a gene; V was cut back by 7 bases and J by 0 bases. CDR1 is SQVTM and CDR2 is ANQGSEA in the germline V gene.

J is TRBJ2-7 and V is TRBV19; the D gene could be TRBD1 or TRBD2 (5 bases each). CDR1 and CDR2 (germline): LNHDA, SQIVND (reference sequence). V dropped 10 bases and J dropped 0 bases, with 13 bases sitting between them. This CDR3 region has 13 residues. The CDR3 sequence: CATLGESSYEQYF. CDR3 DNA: TGTGCCACTTTGGGGGAAAGCTCCTACGAGCAGTACTTC.

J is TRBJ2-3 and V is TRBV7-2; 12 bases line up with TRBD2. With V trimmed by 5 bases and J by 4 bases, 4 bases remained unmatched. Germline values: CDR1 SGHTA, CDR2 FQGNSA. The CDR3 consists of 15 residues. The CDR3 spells CASSQTSGGADTQYF. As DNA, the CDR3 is TGTGCCAGCAGCCAGACTAGCGGGGGTGCAGATACGCAGTATTTT.

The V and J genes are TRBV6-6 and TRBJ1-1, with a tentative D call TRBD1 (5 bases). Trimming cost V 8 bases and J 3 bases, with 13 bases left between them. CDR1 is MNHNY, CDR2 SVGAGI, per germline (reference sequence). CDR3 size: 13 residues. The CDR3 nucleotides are TGTGCCAGCGGCTGGGGGGAGGACACTGAAGCTTTCTTT. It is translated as CASGWGEDTEAFF.

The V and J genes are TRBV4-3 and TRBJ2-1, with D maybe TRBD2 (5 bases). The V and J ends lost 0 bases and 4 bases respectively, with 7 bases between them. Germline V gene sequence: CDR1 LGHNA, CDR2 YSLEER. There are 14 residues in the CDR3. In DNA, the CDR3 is TGCGCCAGCAGCCAAGAAAAGCGGTACAATGAGCAGTTCTTC. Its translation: CASSQEKRYNEQFF.

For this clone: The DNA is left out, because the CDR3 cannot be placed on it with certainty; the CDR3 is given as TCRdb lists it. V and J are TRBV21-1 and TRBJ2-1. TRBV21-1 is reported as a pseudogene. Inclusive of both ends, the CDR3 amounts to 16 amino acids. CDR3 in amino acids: CASSKAVGYGCNEQFF.

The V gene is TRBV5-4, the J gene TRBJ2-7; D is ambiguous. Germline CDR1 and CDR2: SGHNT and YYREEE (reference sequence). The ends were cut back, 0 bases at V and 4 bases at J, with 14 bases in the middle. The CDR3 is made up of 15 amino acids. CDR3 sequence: CASSLAPGPRYEQYF. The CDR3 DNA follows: TGTGCCAGCAGCTTGGCGCCAGGTCCCAGGTACGAGCAGTACTTC.

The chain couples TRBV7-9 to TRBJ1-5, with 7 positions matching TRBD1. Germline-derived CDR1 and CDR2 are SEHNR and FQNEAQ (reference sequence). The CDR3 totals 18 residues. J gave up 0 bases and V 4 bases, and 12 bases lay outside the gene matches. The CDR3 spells CASSSYRGYGVSNQPQHF. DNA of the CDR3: TGTGCCAGCAGCTCGTACAGGGGCTATGGGGTTAGCAATCAGCCCCAGCATTTT.

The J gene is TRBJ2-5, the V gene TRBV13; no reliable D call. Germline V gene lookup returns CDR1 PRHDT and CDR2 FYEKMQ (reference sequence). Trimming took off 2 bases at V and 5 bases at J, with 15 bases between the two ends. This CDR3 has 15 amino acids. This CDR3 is CASSLPSEGQETQYF. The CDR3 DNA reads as TGTGCCAGCAGCTTACCCTCGGAAGGGCAGGAGACCCAGTACTTC.

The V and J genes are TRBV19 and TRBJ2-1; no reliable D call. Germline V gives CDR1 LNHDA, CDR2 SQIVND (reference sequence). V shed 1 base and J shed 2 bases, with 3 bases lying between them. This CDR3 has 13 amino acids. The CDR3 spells CASSIAPYNEQFF. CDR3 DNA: TGTGCCAGTAGTATAGCTCCCTACAATGAGCAGTTCTTC.

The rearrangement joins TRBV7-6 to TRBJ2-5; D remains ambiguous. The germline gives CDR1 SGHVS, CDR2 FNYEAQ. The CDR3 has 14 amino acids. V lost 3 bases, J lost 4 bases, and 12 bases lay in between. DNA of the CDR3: TGTGCCAGCAGCTTTCTCCAGGACGGAGAGACCCAGTACTTC. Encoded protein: CASSFLQDGETQYF.

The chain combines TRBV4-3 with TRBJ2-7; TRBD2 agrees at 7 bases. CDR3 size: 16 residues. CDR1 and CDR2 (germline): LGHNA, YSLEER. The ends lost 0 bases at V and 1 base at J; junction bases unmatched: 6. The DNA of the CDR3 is TGCGCCAGCAGCCAAGATCCGGCGGGGGAATCCTACGAGCAGTACTTC. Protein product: CASSQDPAGESYEQYF.

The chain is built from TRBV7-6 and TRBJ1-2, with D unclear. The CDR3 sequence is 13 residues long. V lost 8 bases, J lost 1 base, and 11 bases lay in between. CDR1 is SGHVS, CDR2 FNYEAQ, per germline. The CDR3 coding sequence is TGTGCCAGCGGGAGAGATATTAACTATGGCTACACCTTC. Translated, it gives CASGRDINYGYTF.

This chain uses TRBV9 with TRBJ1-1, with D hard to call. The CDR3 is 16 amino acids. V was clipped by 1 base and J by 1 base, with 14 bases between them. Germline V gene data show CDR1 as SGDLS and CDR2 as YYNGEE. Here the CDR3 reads CASSVSQLDWNTEAFF. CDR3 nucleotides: TGTGCCAGCAGCGTATCCCAACTAGACTGGAACACTGAAGCTTTCTTT.

CDR3 residues: CASSLSVGRGTQYF. In nucleotides, the CDR3 is TGTGCCAGCAGTTTATCCGTGGGGCGCGGGACCCAGTACTTC. This chain uses TRBV27 with TRBJ2-5; perhaps TRBD1 as D (5 bases). Per the germline V gene, CDR1 is MNHEY and CDR2 is SMNVEV (reference sequence). CDR3 length: 14 amino acids. V was shortened by 0 bases and J by 7 bases, with 12 bases between the two germline ends.

In nucleotides, the CDR3 is TGTGCCAGCAGCCCCAGTTATGAGGCCCTGAACACTGAAGCTTTCTTT. Encoded protein: CASSPSYEALNTEAFF. The gene calls are TRBV7-9 and TRBJ1-1; no definite D call. The CDR3 totals 16 residues. V dropped 5 bases and J dropped 0 bases, with 16 bases sitting between them. Per germline, CDR1 SEHNR and CDR2 FQNEAQ (reference sequence). Filled out from reference TRBV7-9 and TRBJ1-1, the complete variable domain reads DTGVSQNPRHKITKRGQNVTFRCDPISEHNRLYWYRQTLGQGPEFLTYFQNEAQLEKSRLLSDRFSAERPKGSFSTLEIQRTEQGDSAMYLCASSPSYEALNTEAFFGQGTRLTVV.